This is a list of T cell receptor beta chains from one sample in a study of chemoradiotherapy in HPV16-positive cancers. The method was immunoSEQ multiplex PCR; TCRdb's version includes in-frame clones alone and lacks a portion of them. Of approximately 12,000 clones in the sample, 85% to 90% are singletons; the top ten hold over 5%. Sequencing was performed on blood, taken from a patient who underwent chemoradiotherapy. The source of these receptors is a human donor with HPV-associated anogenital cancer. Both conserved end residues are part of each CDR3. A D gene is named only where the DNA matches it firmly.

TRBV12-5	TRBJ2-3	-	CASGAARADTQYF
TRBV7-7	TRBJ2-5	TRBD2	CASSPKLAGGLRGETQYF
TRBV19	TRBJ1-2	-	CASRQGLIYGYTF
TRBV30	TRBJ1-5	TRBD1	CAWSVGGHSNQPQHF
TRBV2	TRBJ2-3	TRBD2	CASSDLAGWGGDTQYF
TRBV5-5	TRBJ1-2	-	CASSLAPDRSNYGYTF
TRBV7-8	TRBJ1-2	TRBD1	CASSLARTGDYGYTF
TRBV7-9	TRBJ2-2	TRBD2	CASSKRGGQQTGELFF
TRBV5-1	TRBJ2-5	-	CASSFTSGKETQYF
TRBV13	TRBJ2-2	TRBD2	CASSSTERGRNTGELFF
TRBV5-1	TRBJ1-6	-	CASSQTNRESSYNSPLHF
TRBV5-1	TRBJ1-5	-	CASSLDGDPEKAQHF
TRBV5-1	TRBJ1-6	TRBD1	CASSLPTGWSSPLHF
TRBV27	TRBJ1-5	TRBD1	CASSQQGGNQPQHF
TRBV5-4	TRBJ2-3	TRBD1	CASRVNGQGRTDTQYF
TRBV5-1	TRBJ2-1	TRBD1	CASSLVGTGRDNEQFF
TRBV7-2	TRBJ2-5	TRBD2	CASSLQRGGLKTQYF
TRBV5-4	TRBJ1-5	TRBD1	CASSLAGGGQPQHF
TRBV19	TRBJ2-3	-	CASSIFGGTSTDTQYF
TRBV7-8	TRBJ1-6	TRBD1	CASSLIGQGDVSPLHF
TRBV9	TRBJ2-1	-	CASSVVLNNEQFF
TRBV5-1	TRBJ1-1	TRBD1	CASRLEGATYTEAFF
TRBV5-5	TRBJ2-5	TRBD1	CASSFGQGYQETQYF
TRBV6-6	TRBJ1-1	-	CASSYGAGVGTEAFF
TRBV7-2	TRBJ1-5	-	CASSVSGGSNQPQHF
TRBV6-5	TRBJ2-2	-	CASSTRTGNTGELFF
TRBV19	TRBJ2-3	-	CASSPTGTSTDTQYF
TRBV2	TRBJ1-2	-	CASSPGGAQGYTF
TRBV4-2	TRBJ2-2	TRBD2	CASSLRTSGGASGELFF
TRBV5-6	TRBJ1-5	-	CASSLGGYSNQPQHF
TRBV10-3	TRBJ1-5	-	CAISQGTSNQPQHF
TRBV27	TRBJ2-2	-	CASSLSGVNTGELFF
TRBV10-3	TRBJ1-2	TRBD1	CAISEGRTGYGYTF
TRBV30	TRBJ1-5	-	CAWDSGLGQPQHF
TRBV7-2	TRBJ1-2	-	CASSPSGQSGTF
TRBV5-1	TRBJ1-2	-	CASSFDGSF
TRBV7-8	TRBJ2-1	-	CASSHLGRRTTFSYNEQFF
TRBV5-1	TRBJ2-3	TRBD2	CASSRSGGSTDTQYF
TRBV2	TRBJ1-4	-	CASSEAGGWAINEKLFF
TRBV29-1	TRBJ1-5	-	CSVVSENNQPQHF
TRBV5-6	TRBJ1-2	TRBD1	CASSPPGQALNGYTF
TRBV7-3	TRBJ1-1	-	CASSQTQTAQRGTEAFF
TRBV27	TRBJ1-2	TRBD1	CASSSRQGYGYTF
TRBV5-1	TRBJ2-2	-	CASRRTGELFF
TRBV29-1	TRBJ2-1	-	CSVAENDSREQFF
TRBV15	TRBJ2-7	-	CATSSGRDYEQYF
TRBV7-2	TRBJ1-4	TRBD1	CASSLSGQGNEKLFF
TRBV4-2	TRBJ1-1	-	CASSLGPQNTEAFF
TRBV27	TRBJ2-7	TRBD2	CASSLSGLESKYEQYF
TRBV2	TRBJ1-1	-	CASSWTDLNTEAFF
TRBV11-2	TRBJ1-2	-	CASSLDRSYGYTF
TRBV6-5	TRBJ1-2	-	CASSLQGANYGYTF
TRBV7-9	TRBJ2-1	-	CASSLSVKYNEQFF
TRBV5-4	TRBJ1-4	TRBD1	CASSLAGGNEKLFF
TRBV7-9	TRBJ2-3	-	CASSSTADTQYF
TRBV6-5	TRBJ2-7	TRBD2	CASTLAGHSYEQYF
TRBV9	TRBJ2-2	-	CASSPNTGELFF
TRBV30	TRBJ2-5	-	CAWSVEQYRGETQYF